The 3 T cell receptor beta chains given below trace back to one sample, sequenced in a study of blood T cells in healthy people across ages. With a J-beta primer mix and a sample-barcoded 5' primer, a second PCR ran roughly 7 to 11 cycles. TCRdb called the 5' RACE reads again in MiXCR, with one record for every CDR3 protein. Of 540,000 or so distinct CDR3 sequences listed, under 55% are singletons. Sequencing used blood. The source is an elderly man in good health.

This clonotype appeared a few times. Just one base apart from a much larger clone, this may be a read error. This chain uses TRBV6-6 with TRBJ2-1; D is unresolved. CDR3 length equals 11 residues. Germline loops: CDR1 MNHNY, CDR2 SVGAGI (reference sequence). V lost 3 bases to trimming and J lost 13 bases, with 10 bases between them. The CDR3 nucleotides are TGTGCCAGCAGTTATACGGAGACCCAGTTCTTC. Amino acid sequence: CASSYTETQFF.

The chain links TRBV12-3 or TRBV12-4 to TRBJ2-1; 7 bases fit TRBD2. This CDR3 has 17 residues. V was pared by 2 bases and J by 8 bases, with 15 bases of the junction left unmatched. CDR3 coding DNA: TGTGCCAGCAGTTTATATAAGGGGAGGGACTACCCCGATGAGCAGTTCTTC. Amino acid sequence: CASSLYKGRDYPDEQFF.

The rearrangement joins TRBV28 to TRBJ1-6, with D maybe TRBD1 (5 bases). Germline-derived CDR1 and CDR2 are MDHEN and SYDVKM. The germline V and J ends were trimmed by 3 bases and 15 bases, with 18 bases remaining between them. This CDR3 has 14 amino acids. Written as DNA, the CDR3 is TGTGCCAGCAGTTTCAATTTCAAAAGGGGCCGCCTCCACTTT. This sequence encodes CASSFNFKRGRLHF.